What follows describes a single TCR beta chain. This clone's antigen is unknown. No clone much larger than this one lies a single base away; base qualities are absent. The CDR3 regions of human TCRbeta chains were subjected to immunosequencing. The paper's data handling went like this. Repertoire TCRs were checked for matches against a reference library of SARS-CoV-2-specific TCRs that had been generated using the MIRA antigen-specificity platform. Breadth was defined as the fraction of unique TCRs that were SARS-CoV-2-associated, and depth was defined as the fraction of total T cells that were SARS-CoV-2-associated. Using the MIRA data, each spike-specific TCR was mapped to the spike region that the TCR reacts to and placed in a CD4 or CD8 class. Log10-transformed breadth and depth values were compared by one-way ANOVA with Sidak's multiple comparisons tests. TCRdb obtained this table from immuneACCESS and retained in-frame rearrangements with V and J assigned. These tables miss some clones; where compared with another copy, unresolved V genes account for less than half of the shortfall, and the remainder is unexplained. The V and J calls and clone size were taken over from that table, and D and trimming were inferred from the DNA. The sample table shows 160,000 or so clones, and over 70% are seen once. Just over 9% of the sample goes to the ten largest clones.

This sample is part of a study of T cell responses to AZD1222 COVID-19 vaccine (dated by TCRdb to the early 2020s). As for the study more broadly: A total of approximately 240 trial participants underwent TCR sequencing, of whom approximately 200 had received two doses of AZD1222 and about 25 had received two doses of the MenACWY control vaccine. Trial participants were enrolled by age into subgroups of 18-55, 56-69 and 70-plus years, and 148, 28 and 57 TCR-sequenced participants, respectively, were included in these subgroups. Study-wide conclusions, independent of this receptor: No day 14 peak-response samples were available, so repertoires were characterized only after the peak T cell response. Most participants were white British and females outnumbered males, and the authors suggested that clonal diversity may have been underestimated. Vaccine-associated CD4 TCRs spanned the whole spike protein, with dominant responses in regions 160-218 and 743-854. Reportedly, almost half of the unique spike-specific TCRs recognized epitopes lying outside the regions that are mutated in the B.1.351 and B.1.1.7 variants. Conclusions about previously exposed vaccinees are limited because only a handful of AZD1222 recipients were SARS-CoV-2 seropositive at baseline. The 56-69-year group was small, and its depth increase did not reach significance, likely because of low power. A significant rise in spike-specific TCR breadth and depth was observed after two AZD1222 doses relative to day 0 and relative to MenACWY recipients.

From the cysteine through the phenylalanine, the CDR3 covers 13 amino acids. Just the 39-base CDR3 DNA is kept, in frame starting at base 1. Ends trimmed: V by 5 bases, J by 5 bases; bases unmatched to a gene: 7. The germline V gene yields SQVTM for CDR1 and ANQGSEA for CDR2. The time point label here, explained by the study, means: about 28 days (+/-7) after the second vaccine dose. AZD1222 recipients given second doses at about 4 weeks or at about 12 weeks were pooled, since spike-specific TCR depth and breadth were not found to differ between the two schedules. Vaccinee samples were obtained from the UK trials COV001 and COV002, which included a single-blind randomized controlled phase 2/3 trial of AZD1222 (ChAdOx1 nCoV-19) in healthy adults. For TCRbeta chain sequencing, PBMC samples were collected from trial participants at day 0 and at day 28 after the second dose.

The chain employs TRBV29-1 and TRBJ1-1; 8 central bases correspond to TRBD1. The receptor was isolated from an adult who received the AZD1222 COVID-19 vaccine. This sample comprised peripheral blood, obtained 28 days after the second AZD1222 dose. The DNA is as follows: TGCAGCGTTTTTAGACAGGGGAATACTGAAGCTTTCTTT. Its protein reads: CSVFRQGNTEAFF.